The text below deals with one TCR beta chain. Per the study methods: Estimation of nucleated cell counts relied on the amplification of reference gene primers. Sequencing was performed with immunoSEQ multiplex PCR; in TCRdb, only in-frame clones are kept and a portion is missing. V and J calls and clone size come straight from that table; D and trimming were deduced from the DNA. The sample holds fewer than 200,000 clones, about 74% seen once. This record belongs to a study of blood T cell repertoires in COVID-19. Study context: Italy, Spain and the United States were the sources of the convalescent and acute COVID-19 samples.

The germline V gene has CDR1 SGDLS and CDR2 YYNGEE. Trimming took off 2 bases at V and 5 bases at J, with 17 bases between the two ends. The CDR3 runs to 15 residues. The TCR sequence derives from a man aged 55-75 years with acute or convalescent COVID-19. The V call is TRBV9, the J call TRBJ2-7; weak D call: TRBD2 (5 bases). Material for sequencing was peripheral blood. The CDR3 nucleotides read TGTGCCAGCAGCGTCGGACTCAACGGGATCAACGAGCAGTACTTC. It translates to CASSVGLNGINEQYF. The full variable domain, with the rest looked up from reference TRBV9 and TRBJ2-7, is DSGVTQTPKHLITATGQRVTLRCSPRSGDLSVYWYQQSLDQGLQFLIQYYNGEERAKGNILERFSAQQFPDLHSELNLSSLELGDSALYFCASSVGLNGINEQYFGPGTRLTVT.